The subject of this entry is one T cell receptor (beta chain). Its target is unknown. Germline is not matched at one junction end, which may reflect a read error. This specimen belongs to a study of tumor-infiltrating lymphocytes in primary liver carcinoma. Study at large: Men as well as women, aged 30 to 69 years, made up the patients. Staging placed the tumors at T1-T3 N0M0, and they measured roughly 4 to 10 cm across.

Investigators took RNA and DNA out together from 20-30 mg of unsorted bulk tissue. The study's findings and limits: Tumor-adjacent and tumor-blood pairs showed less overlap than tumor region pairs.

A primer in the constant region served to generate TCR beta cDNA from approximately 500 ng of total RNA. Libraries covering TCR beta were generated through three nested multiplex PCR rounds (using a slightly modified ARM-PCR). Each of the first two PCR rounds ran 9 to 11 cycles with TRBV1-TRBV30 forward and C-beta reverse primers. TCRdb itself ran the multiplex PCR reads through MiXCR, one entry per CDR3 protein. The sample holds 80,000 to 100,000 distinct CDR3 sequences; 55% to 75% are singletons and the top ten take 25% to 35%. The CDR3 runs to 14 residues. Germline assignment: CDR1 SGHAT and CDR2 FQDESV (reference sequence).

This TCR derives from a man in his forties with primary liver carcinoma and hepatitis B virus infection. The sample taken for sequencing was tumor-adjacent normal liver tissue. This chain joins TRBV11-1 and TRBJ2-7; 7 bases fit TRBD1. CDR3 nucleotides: TGTGCCAGCGGCTTGGGGACAGACTTAAACGAGCGGTACTTC. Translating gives CASGLGTDLNERYF.